Included here is one T cell receptor beta chain sequence, with context. Its specificity is unknown. As the CDR3 is not closed by the conserved phenylalanine or tryptophan, this likely results from a read error. It was by 5'RACE with 10-nucleotide random UMIs that the cDNA was made. From 15-18 subjects, every sequencing run obtained over 160 million TCR-beta sequences. Each CDR3 protein is one row after TCRdb ran MiXCR on the 5' RACE reads. The sample includes 25,000 to 35,000 distinct CDR3 sequences, less than 1.6% of them seen just once. The data stem from a study of neurological immune-mediated disorders. Where libraries were unsorted, they were derived from 2 million PBMCs stored at -80 degrees C. The CDR3 contains 15 residues. V was pared by 5 bases and J by 6 bases, with 19 bases between. Study-wide findings and caveats: In HTLV-1-associated myelopathy, TCR clonal expansion was greatest, whereas multiple sclerosis had the least, falling below healthy controls.

Sequenced sample: PBMCs. This TCR was recovered from a woman in her thirties with multiple sclerosis. The chain carries TRBV12-3 or TRBV12-4 and TRBJ1-2; D is possibly TRBD1 (6 bases). The CDR3 loop is CASSLSRGAPDGYTC. For the CDR3, the DNA is TGTGCCAGCAGTCTGAGTCGGGGGGCGCCGGATGGCTACACCTGC.